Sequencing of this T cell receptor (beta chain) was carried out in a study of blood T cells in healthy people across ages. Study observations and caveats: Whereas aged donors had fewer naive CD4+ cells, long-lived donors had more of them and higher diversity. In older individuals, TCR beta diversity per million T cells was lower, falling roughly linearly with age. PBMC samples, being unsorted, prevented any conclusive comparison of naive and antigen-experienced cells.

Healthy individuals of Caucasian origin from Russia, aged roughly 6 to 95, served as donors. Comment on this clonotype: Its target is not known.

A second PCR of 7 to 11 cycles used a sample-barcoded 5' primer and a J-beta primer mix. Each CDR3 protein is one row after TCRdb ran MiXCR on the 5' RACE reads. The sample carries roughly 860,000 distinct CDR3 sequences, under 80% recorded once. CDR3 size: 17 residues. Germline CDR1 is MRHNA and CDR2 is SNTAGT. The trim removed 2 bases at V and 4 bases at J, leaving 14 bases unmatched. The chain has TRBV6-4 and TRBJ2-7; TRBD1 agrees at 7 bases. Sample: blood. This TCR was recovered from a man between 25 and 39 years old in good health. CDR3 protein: CASSDLRPTGERYEQYF. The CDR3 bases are TGTGCCAGCAGTGACCTACGACCTACAGGGGAAAGGTACGAGCAGTACTTC.